The rows below give T cell receptor beta chains drawn from one sample of a study of T cell repertoires in cytomegalovirus infection. Antigens for these TCRs are unknown. TCRdb itself ran the reads through MiXCR, one entry per CDR3 protein. The table has roughly 180,000 distinct CDR3 sequences, less than 25% seen once; the top ten hold 25%. Specimen: CD8+ T cells from cultured PBMCs, collected from culture after CMV antigen stimulation. The receptors here all came from a human donor in good health (CMV status not recorded). Some clones in this sample may be carry-over from other donors' samples. The CDR3 runs from the conserved cysteine through the conserved F or W. Fields, in order: D gene, V gene, clone size, J gene, CDR3 protein, CDR3 DNA. The D gene is left open where the match is weak. Some rows mark clone size as missing; the rest say once, few, many or name a class of expanded clone.

D gene: .
V gene: TRBV7-8
clone size: .
J gene: TRBJ1-2
CDR3 protein: CASSAPPRVLRDENYGYTF
CDR3 DNA: TGTGCCAGCAGCGCCCCGCCTAGGGTTCTCCGAGACGAAAACTATGGCTACACCTTC

D gene: .
V gene: TRBV7-9
clone size: few
J gene: TRBJ1-1
CDR3 protein: CASSLGSADTMNTEAFF
CDR3 DNA: TGTGCCAGCAGCTTAGGATCCGCAGATACCATGAACACTGAAGCTTTCTTT

D gene: .
V gene: TRBV6-5
clone size: few
J gene: TRBJ1-6
CDR3 protein: CASISLGANNSPLHF
CDR3 DNA: TGTGCCAGCATATCTCTGGGGGCAAATAATTCACCCCTCCACTTT

D gene: .
V gene: TRBV7-8
clone size: few
J gene: TRBJ2-7
CDR3 protein: CPSSQTYPANYEQYF
CDR3 DNA: TGTCCCAGCAGCCAAACATACCCGGCTAATTACGAGCAGTACTTC

D gene: TRBD2
V gene: TRBV7-6
clone size: .
J gene: TRBJ2-2
CDR3 protein: CASSRGAGLAGASNTGELFF
CDR3 DNA: TGTGCCAGCAGCCGGGGGGCTGGACTAGCGGGGGCCTCGAACACCGGGGAGCTGTTTTTT

D gene: .
V gene: TRBV12-3/TRBV12-4
clone size: .
J gene: TRBJ2-7
CDR3 protein: CASSPSPYEQYF
CDR3 DNA: TGTGCCAGCAGCCCCTCTCCCTACGAGCAGTACTTC

D gene: .
V gene: TRBV6-2/TRBV6-3
clone size: .
J gene: TRBJ1-5
CDR3 protein: CASNGGYSNQPQHF
CDR3 DNA: TGTGCCAGCAACGGAGGGTATAGCAATCAGCCCCAGCATTTT

D gene: .
V gene: TRBV6-2/TRBV6-3
clone size: .
J gene: TRBJ2-3
CDR3 protein: CASSSLGKDADTQYF
CDR3 DNA: TGTGCCAGCAGTTCACTAGGGAAGGATGCAGATACGCAGTATTTT

D gene: .
V gene: TRBV5-4
clone size: few
J gene: TRBJ2-2
CDR3 protein: CASSPVSLGTGELFF
CDR3 DNA: TGTGCCAGCAGCCCCGTCTCTTTGGGGACCGGGGAGCTGTTTTTT

D gene: TRBD1
V gene: TRBV24-1
clone size: few
J gene: TRBJ2-7
CDR3 protein: CATSDETGKNEQYF
CDR3 DNA: TGTGCCACCAGTGATGAGACAGGGAAGAACGAGCAGTACTTC

D gene: TRBD1
V gene: TRBV25-1
clone size: .
J gene: TRBJ1-1
CDR3 protein: CASSDRTGADTEAFF
CDR3 DNA: TGTGCCAGCAGTGATCGAACAGGGGCCGACACTGAAGCTTTCTTT

D gene: .
V gene: TRBV14
clone size: .
J gene: TRBJ2-5
CDR3 protein: CASSQWPFAGPSNVETQYF
CDR3 DNA: TGTGCCAGCAGCCAGTGGCCCTTTGCGGGGCCCTCCAATGTTGAGACCCAGTACTTC

D gene: TRBD2
V gene: TRBV4-3
clone size: few
J gene: TRBJ2-3
CDR3 protein: CASSQESGGFADTQYF
CDR3 DNA: TGCGCCAGCAGCCAAGAGAGCGGGGGTTTCGCAGATACGCAGTATTTT

D gene: .
V gene: TRBV6-6
clone size: few
J gene: TRBJ1-1
CDR3 protein: CASSWDVKRGAFF
CDR3 DNA: TGTGCCAGCAGTTGGGACGTTAAGAGGGGAGCTTTCTTT

D gene: TRBD1
V gene: TRBV18
clone size: few
J gene: TRBJ2-3
CDR3 protein: CASSPLGQVRTDTQYF
CDR3 DNA: TGTGCCAGCTCACCACTAGGACAGGTCCGCACAGATACGCAGTATTTT

D gene: TRBD2
V gene: TRBV7-2
clone size: few
J gene: TRBJ2-5
CDR3 protein: CASSLRSLAEETQYF
CDR3 DNA: TGTGCCAGCAGCTTACGGAGTCTAGCGGAAGAGACCCAGTACTTC

D gene: .
V gene: TRBV29-1
clone size: .
J gene: TRBJ2-1
CDR3 protein: CSVLWTDRFGNEQFF
CDR3 DNA: TGCAGCGTCCTCTGGACGGATAGATTCGGCAATGAGCAGTTCTTC

D gene: .
V gene: TRBV7-6
clone size: few
J gene: TRBJ1-6
CDR3 protein: CASSGHKNSPLHF
CDR3 DNA: TGTGCCAGCAGTGGACATAAGAATTCACCCCTCCACTTT

D gene: .
V gene: TRBV7-2
clone size: .
J gene: TRBJ1-1
CDR3 protein: CASSSRDVGGTEAFF
CDR3 DNA: TGTGCCAGCAGCTCCCGGGATGTAGGGGGAACTGAAGCTTTCTTT

D gene: .
V gene: TRBV5-6
clone size: .
J gene: TRBJ2-6
CDR3 protein: CASSLEDFSGANVLTF
CDR3 DNA: TGTGCCAGCAGCTTGGAGGATTTCTCTGGGGCCAACGTCCTGACTTTC

D gene: .
V gene: TRBV6-8
clone size: .
J gene: TRBJ2-3
CDR3 protein: CASSSSTHTDTQYF
CDR3 DNA: TGTGCCAGCAGTTCCTCGACTCACACAGATACGCAGTATTTT

D gene: .
V gene: TRBV6-2/TRBV6-3
clone size: .
J gene: TRBJ1-6
CDR3 protein: CASSPPPASETAYNSPLHF
CDR3 DNA: TGTGCCAGCAGCCCCCCCCCGGCGAGCGAGACGGCCTATAATTCACCCCTCCACTTT

D gene: .
V gene: TRBV6-2/TRBV6-3
clone size: few
J gene: TRBJ2-7
CDR3 protein: CASSWDLSGGSSYEQYF
CDR3 DNA: TGTGCCAGCAGTTGGGACCTTAGCGGAGGTAGCTCCTACGAGCAGTACTTC

D gene: TRBD1
V gene: TRBV7-2
clone size: few
J gene: TRBJ1-6
CDR3 protein: CASSVMSVGQGYSPLHF
CDR3 DNA: TGTGCCAGCAGCGTAATGTCTGTCGGACAGGGTTATTCACCCCTCCACTTT

D gene: TRBD1
V gene: TRBV7-2
clone size: many
J gene: TRBJ2-1
CDR3 protein: CASSFPPDRENEQFF
CDR3 DNA: TGTGCCAGCAGCTTTCCCCCGGACAGGGAGAATGAGCAGTTCTTC

D gene: TRBD1
V gene: TRBV7-3
clone size: once
J gene: TRBJ2-6
CDR3 protein: CASSSPEGRGRAGANVLTF
CDR3 DNA: TGTGCCAGCAGCTCTCCCGAAGGCAGGGGGCGAGCTGGGGCCAACGTCCTGACTTTC

D gene: .
V gene: TRBV29-1
clone size: once
J gene: TRBJ2-2
CDR3 protein: CSVEGAGDPSGELFF
CDR3 DNA: TGCAGCGTTGAAGGGGCTGGGGATCCTTCCGGGGAGCTGTTTTTT

D gene: TRBD1
V gene: TRBV7-2
clone size: few
J gene: TRBJ1-1
CDR3 protein: CASSLTTGWITEAFF
CDR3 DNA: TGTGCCAGCAGCCTAACGACAGGGTGGATCACTGAAGCTTTCTTT